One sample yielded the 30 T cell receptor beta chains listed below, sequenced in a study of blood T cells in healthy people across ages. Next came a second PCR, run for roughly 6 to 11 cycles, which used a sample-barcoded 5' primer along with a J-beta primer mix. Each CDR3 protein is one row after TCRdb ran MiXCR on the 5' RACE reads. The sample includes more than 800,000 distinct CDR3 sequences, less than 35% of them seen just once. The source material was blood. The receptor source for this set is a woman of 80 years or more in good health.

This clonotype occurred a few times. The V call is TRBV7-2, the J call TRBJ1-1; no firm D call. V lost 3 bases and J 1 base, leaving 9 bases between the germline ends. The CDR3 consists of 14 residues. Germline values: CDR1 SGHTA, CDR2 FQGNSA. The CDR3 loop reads CASSFQGKNTEAFF. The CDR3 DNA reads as TGTGCCAGCAGCTTCCAAGGGAAGAACACTGAAGCTTTCTTT.

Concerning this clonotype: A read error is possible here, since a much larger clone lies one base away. This chain's CDR3 is CASRPTVYYGYTF. CDR3 in DNA: TGTGCCAGCAGACCTACAGTGTACTATGGCTACACCTTC. The chain employs TRBV12-3 or TRBV12-4 and TRBJ1-2, with no clear D. V dropped 6 bases and J dropped 3 bases, with 11 bases sitting between them. The CDR3 has 13 amino acids.

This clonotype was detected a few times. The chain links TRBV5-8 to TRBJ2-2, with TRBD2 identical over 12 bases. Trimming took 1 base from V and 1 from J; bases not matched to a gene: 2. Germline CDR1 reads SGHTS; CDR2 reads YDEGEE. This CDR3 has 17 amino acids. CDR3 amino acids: CASSLTSGGQNTGELFF. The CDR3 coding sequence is TGTGCCAGCAGCTTGACTAGCGGGGGGCAGAACACCGGGGAGCTGTTTTTT.

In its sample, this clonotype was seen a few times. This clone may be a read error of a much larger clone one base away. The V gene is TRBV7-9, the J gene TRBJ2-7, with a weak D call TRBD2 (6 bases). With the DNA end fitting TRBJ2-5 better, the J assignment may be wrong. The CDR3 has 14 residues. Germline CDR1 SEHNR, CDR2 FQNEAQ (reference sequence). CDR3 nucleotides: TGTGCCAGCAGCTTAGGGACTAAACAAGGGACCCAGTACTTC. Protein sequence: CASSLGTKQGTQYF.

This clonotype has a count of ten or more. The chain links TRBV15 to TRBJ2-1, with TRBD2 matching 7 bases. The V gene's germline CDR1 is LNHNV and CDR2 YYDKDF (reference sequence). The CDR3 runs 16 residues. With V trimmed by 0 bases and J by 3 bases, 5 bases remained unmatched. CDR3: CATSRDRGGGYNEQFF. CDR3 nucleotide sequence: TGTGCCACCAGCAGAGACCGGGGCGGGGGCTACAATGAGCAGTTCTTC.

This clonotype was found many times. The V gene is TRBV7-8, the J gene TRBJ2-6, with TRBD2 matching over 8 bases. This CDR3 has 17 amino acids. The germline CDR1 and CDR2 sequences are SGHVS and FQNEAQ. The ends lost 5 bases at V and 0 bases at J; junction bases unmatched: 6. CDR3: CASSGGGTASGANVLTF. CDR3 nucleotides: TGTGCCAGCAGCGGCGGGGGGACGGCCTCTGGGGCCAACGTCCTGACTTTC.

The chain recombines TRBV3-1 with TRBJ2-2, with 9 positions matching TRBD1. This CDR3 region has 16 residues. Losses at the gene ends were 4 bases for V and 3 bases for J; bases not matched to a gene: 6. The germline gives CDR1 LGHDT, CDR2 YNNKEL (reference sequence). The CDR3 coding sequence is TGTGCCAGCAGCCGATTGAGGACAGGGGACACCGGGGAGCTGTTTTTT. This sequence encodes CASSRLRTGDTGELFF.

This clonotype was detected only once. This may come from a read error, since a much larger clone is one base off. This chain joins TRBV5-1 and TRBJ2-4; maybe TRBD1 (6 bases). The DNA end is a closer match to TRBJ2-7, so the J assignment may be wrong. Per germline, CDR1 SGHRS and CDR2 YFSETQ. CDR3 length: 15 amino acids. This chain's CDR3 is CASNSQTGTVYEQYF. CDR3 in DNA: TGCGCCAGCAACTCGCAGACAGGAACGGTCTACGAGCAGTACTTC.

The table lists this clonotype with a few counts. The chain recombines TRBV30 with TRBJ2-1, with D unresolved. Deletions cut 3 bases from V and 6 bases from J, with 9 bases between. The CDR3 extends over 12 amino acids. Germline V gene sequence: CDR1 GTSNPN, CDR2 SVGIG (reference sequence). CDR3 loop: CAWRGPGNEQFF. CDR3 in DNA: TGTGCCTGGAGAGGGCCGGGCAATGAGCAGTTCTTC.

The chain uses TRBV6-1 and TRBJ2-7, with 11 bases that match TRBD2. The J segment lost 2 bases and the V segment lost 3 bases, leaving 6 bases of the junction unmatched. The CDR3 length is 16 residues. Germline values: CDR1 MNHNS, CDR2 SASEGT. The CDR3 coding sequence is TGTGCCAGCAGTGAGATAGCGGGAGGGTCAACCTACGAGCAGTACTTC. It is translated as CASSEIAGGSTYEQYF.

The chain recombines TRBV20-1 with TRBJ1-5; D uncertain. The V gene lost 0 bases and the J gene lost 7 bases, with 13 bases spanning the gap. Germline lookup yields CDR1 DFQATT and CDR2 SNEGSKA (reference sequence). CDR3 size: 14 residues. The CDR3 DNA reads TGCAGTGCTAGAGATGGGGTTCCGGGCCAGCCCCAGCATTTT. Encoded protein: CSARDGVPGQPQHF.

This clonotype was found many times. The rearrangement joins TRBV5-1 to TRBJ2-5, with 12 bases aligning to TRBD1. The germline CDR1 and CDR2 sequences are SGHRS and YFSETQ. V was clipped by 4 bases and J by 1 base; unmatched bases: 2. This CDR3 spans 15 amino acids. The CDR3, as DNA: TGCGCCAGCAGCCGGGGACAGGGGGCCCAAGAGACCCAGTACTTC. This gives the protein CASSRGQGAQETQYF. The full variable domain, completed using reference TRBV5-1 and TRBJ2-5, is KAGVTQTPRYLIKTRGQQVTLSCSPISGHRSVSWYQQTPGQGLQFLFEYFSETQRNKGNFPGRFSGRQFSNSRSEMNVSTLELGDSALYLCASSRGQGAQETQYFGPGTRLLVL.

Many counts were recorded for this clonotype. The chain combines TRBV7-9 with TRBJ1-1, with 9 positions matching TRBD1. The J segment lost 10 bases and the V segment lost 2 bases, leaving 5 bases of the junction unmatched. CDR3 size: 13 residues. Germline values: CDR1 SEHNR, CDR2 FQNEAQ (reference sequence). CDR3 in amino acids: CASSLPGQGTAFF. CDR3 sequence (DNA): TGTGCCAGCAGCTTACCGGGACAGGGAACAGCTTTCTTT.

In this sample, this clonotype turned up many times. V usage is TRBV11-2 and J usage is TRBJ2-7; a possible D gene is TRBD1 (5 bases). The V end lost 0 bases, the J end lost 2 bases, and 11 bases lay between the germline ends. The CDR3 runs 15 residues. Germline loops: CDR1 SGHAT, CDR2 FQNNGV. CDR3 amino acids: CASSLERTTAYEQYF. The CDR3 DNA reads TGTGCCAGCAGCTTAGAGCGGACAACAGCCTACGAGCAGTACTTC. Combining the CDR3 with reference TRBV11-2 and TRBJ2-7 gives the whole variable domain EAGVAQSPRYKIIEKRQSVAFWCNPISGHATLYWYQQILGQGPKLLIQFQNNGVVDDSQLPKDRFSAERLKGVDSTLKIQPAKLEDSAVYLCASSLERTTAYEQYFGPGTRLTVT.

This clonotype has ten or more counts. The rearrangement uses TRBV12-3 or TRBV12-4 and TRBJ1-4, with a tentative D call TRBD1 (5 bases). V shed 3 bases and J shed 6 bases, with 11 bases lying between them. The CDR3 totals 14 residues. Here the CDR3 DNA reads TGTGCCAGCAGTTTCGCCCAGGGCTATGAAAAACTGTTTTTT. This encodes CASSFAQGYEKLFF.

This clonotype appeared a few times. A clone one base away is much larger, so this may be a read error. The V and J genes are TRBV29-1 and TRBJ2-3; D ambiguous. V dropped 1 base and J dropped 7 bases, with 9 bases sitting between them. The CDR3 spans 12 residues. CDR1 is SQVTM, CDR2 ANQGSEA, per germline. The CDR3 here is CSVEGGCNTQYF. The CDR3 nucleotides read TGCAGCGTTGAAGGGGGTTGCAATACGCAGTATTTT.

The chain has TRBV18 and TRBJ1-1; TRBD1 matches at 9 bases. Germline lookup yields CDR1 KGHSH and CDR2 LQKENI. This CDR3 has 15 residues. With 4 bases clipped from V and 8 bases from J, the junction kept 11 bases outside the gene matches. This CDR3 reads CASSLRGDRVSEAFF. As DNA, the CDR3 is TGTGCCAGCTCACTACGAGGGGACAGGGTAAGCGAAGCTTTCTTT.

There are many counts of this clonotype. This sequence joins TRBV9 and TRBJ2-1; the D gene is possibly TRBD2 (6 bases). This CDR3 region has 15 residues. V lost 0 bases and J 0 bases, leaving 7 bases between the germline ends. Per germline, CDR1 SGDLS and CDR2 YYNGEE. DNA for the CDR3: TGTGCCAGCAGCGTAGGGAGGGGCTCCTACAATGAGCAGTTCTTC. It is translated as CASSVGRGSYNEQFF.

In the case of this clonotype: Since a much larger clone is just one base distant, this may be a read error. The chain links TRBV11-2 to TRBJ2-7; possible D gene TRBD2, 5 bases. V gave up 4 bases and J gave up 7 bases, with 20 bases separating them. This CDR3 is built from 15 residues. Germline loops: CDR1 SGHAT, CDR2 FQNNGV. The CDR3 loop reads CASSSGVGSYNEQYF. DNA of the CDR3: TGTGCCAGCAGCTCCGGGGTCGGCTCCTACAATGAGCAGTACTTC.

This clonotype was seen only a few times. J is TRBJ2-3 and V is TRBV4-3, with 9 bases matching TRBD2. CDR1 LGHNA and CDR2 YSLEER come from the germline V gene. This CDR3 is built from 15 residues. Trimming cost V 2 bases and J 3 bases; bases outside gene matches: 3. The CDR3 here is CASSQQAGGTDTQYF. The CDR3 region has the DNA TGCGCCAGCAGCCAACAAGCGGGGGGTACAGATACGCAGTATTTT.

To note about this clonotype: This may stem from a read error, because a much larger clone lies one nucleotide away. This chain's CDR3 is CASSHRVSRAFF. As DNA, the CDR3 is TGTGCCAGCAGCCACCGGGTCTCACGGGCGTTCTTC. The chain links TRBV11-2 to TRBJ2-1; D is undetermined. V shed 5 bases and J shed 15 bases, with 17 bases lying between them. Germline-derived CDR1 and CDR2 are SGHAT and FQNNGV. The CDR3 sequence is 12 residues long.

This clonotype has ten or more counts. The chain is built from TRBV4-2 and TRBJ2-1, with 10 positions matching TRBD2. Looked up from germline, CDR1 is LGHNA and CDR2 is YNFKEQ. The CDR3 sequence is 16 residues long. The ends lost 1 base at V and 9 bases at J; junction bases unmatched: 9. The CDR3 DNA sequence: TGTGCCAGCAGCCAAGTTGGGCTAGCGGGGGATACTGAGCAGTTCTTC. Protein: CASSQVGLAGDTEQFF.

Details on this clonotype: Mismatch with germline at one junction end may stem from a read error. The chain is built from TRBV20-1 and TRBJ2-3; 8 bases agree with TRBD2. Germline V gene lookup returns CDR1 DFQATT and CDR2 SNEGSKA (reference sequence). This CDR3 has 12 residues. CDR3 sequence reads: CSASGGADTQDF. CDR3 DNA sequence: TGCAGTGCTAGCGGGGGGGCGGATACGCAGGATTTT.

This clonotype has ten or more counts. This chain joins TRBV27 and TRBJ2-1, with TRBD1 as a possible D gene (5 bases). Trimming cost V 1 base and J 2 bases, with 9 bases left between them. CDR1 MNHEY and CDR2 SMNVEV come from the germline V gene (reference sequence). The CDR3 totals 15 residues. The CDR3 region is CASSLFPGTYNEQFF. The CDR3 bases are TGTGCCAGCAGTTTATTCCCAGGGACCTACAATGAGCAGTTCTTC.

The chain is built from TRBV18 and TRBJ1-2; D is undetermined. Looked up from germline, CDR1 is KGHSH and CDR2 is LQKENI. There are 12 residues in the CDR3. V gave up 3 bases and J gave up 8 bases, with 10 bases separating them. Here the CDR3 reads CASSPEVGGYTF. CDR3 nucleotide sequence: TGTGCCAGCTCACCCGAGGTGGGCGGCTACACCTTC.

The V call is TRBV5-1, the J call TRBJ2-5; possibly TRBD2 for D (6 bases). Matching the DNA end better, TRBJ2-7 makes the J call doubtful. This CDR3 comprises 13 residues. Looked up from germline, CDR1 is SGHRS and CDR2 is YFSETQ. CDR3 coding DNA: TGCGCCAGCAGCAAGACTAGTTCCCACGAGCAGTACTTC. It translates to CASSKTSSHEQYF.

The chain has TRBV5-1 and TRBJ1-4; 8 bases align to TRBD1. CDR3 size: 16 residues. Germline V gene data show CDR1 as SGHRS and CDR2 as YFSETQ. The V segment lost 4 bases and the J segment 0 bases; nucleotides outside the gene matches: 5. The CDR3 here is CASSPRGRTTNEKLFF. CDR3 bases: TGCGCCAGCAGCCCCAGGGGGCGGACAACTAATGAAAAACTGTTTTTT.

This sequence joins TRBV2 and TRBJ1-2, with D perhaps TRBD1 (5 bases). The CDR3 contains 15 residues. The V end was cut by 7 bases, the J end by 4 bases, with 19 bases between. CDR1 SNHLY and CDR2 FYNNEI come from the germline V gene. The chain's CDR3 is CASNGGRATFYGYTF. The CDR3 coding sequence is TGTGCCAGCAATGGGGGTCGGGCAACTTTCTATGGCTACACCTTC.

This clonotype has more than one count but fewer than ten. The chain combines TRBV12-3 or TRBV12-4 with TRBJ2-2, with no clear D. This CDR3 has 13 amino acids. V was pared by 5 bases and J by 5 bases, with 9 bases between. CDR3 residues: CASSPERTGELFF. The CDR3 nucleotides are TGTGCCAGCAGTCCAGAAAGGACCGGGGAGCTGTTTTTT.

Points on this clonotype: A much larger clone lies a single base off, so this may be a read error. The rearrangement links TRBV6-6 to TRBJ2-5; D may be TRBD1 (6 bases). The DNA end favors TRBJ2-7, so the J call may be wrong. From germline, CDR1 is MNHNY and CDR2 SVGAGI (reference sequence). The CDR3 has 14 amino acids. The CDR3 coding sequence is TGTGCCAGCAGGGATCGGACAGCTCGATACGAGCAGTACTTC. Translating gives CASRDRTARYEQYF.